These 30 T cell receptor beta chains were sequenced from one sample in a study of human T cells and chemical hapten exposure. Time point of the sample: patch test 1, 2 weeks after DPC sensitization. Treatment described: therapeutic diphenylcyclopropenone sensitization with weekly scalp DPC. TCRdb itself ran the RACE reads through MiXCR, one entry per CDR3 protein. The data contain 75,000 to 100,000 distinct CDR3 sequences, 10% to 15% of them singletons. Sequences were derived from whole blood, sampled in connection with sensitization to the hapten diphenylcyclopropenone (DPC). The receptors were gathered from a woman in her sixties or seventies with alopecia areata. Some clones in this sample may be carry-over from other donors' samples.

This clonotype turned up a few times. J is TRBJ2-1 and V is TRBV20-1; tentative D call: TRBD1 (6 bases). Germline CDR1 reads DFQATT; CDR2 reads SNEGSKA (reference sequence). The length of the CDR3 is 19 residues. Trimming left V 1 base short and J 3 bases short, with 25 bases between. The chain's CDR3 is CSARGPQPPGRGNYNEQFF. In DNA form, the CDR3 reads TGCAGTGCTAGAGGCCCCCAACCCCCGGGAAGGGGGAACTACAATGAGCAGTTCTTC.

This clonotype was picked up many times. The rearrangement joins TRBV12-3 or TRBV12-4 to TRBJ1-1; 8 bases are shared with TRBD1. This CDR3 has 14 amino acids. J lost 3 bases, V lost 6 bases, and 6 bases had no gene match. CDR3 region: CASSLQGEHTEAFF. The CDR3 DNA reads TGTGCCAGCAGCTTACAGGGGGAGCACACTGAAGCTTTCTTT.

This clonotype has a count of ten or more. V and J are TRBV7-6 and TRBJ1-1; tentative D call: TRBD1 (5 bases). In germline, CDR1 is SGHVS, CDR2 FNYEAQ. This CDR3 is built from 13 residues. Deletions cut 5 bases from V and 3 bases from J, with 10 bases between. This chain's CDR3 is CASSEGLDTEAFF. The CDR3 nucleotides read TGTGCCAGCAGCGAGGGGTTGGACACTGAAGCTTTCTTT.

The CDR3 DNA is TGCGCCAGCAGTGATTACAGGCCGCAAGAGACCCAGTACTTC. It encodes CASSDYRPQETQYF. The chain links TRBV10-1 to TRBJ2-5; D is perhaps TRBD1 (5 bases). The V and J ends lost 3 bases and 2 bases respectively, with 10 bases between them. The CDR3 totals 14 residues. The germline gives CDR1 WNHNN, CDR2 SYGVQD (reference sequence).

This clonotype came up many times. The rearrangement links TRBV6-4 to TRBJ2-3, with 8 bases lining up with TRBD2. CDR1 MRHNA and CDR2 SNTAGT come from the germline V gene. V shed 0 bases, J shed 1 base, and the junction held 0 bases outside the gene matches. The CDR3 consists of 15 residues. CDR3 in DNA: TGTGCCAGCAGTGACTCTAGCGGGGGCACAGATACGCAGTATTTT. The encoded protein is CASSDSSGGTDTQYF.

This clonotype was recorded many times. The junction departs from germline at one end; a sequencing error may be responsible. The rearrangement links TRBV7-2 to TRBJ2-3, with 8 bases lining up with TRBD2. There are 12 residues in the CDR3. CDR1 and CDR2 from the germline V gene are SGHTA and FQGNSA. The CDR3 spells CAIRTSKDTQYF. The CDR3 DNA is TGTGCCATCCGGACTAGCAAAGATACGCAGTATTTT.

Here the CDR3 reads CSASGLAGGSYSYNEQFF. The CDR3 DNA reads TGCAGTGCCTCGGGACTAGCGGGGGGGTCATACTCCTACAATGAGCAGTTCTTC. This chain links TRBV20-1 with TRBJ2-1; TRBD2 aligns across 16 bases. Trimming removed 6 bases from V and 0 bases from J; junction bases left unmatched: 8. The CDR3 is made up of 18 amino acids. Per the germline V gene, CDR1 is DFQATT and CDR2 is SNEGSKA (reference sequence).

This clonotype was picked up many times. This rearrangement joins TRBV7-9 to TRBJ1-1; D uncertain. Germline V gene sequence: CDR1 SEHNR, CDR2 FQNEAQ (reference sequence). The CDR3 contains 14 residues. Between the trimmed V and J ends, which lost 3 bases and 2 bases, there was a span of 10 bases. This chain's CDR3 is CASSFGPINTEAFF. The CDR3 DNA reads TGTGCCAGCAGCTTTGGCCCAATAAACACTGAAGCTTTCTTT.

This clonotype was picked up many times. This chain connects TRBV18 to TRBJ1-1; no firm D call. V was shortened by 2 bases and J by 1 base, with 17 bases between the two germline ends. Germline V gene sequence: CDR1 KGHSH, CDR2 LQKENI. The CDR3 covers 17 residues. The CDR3 loop is CASSPAFARMANTEAFF. CDR3 nucleotides: TGTGCCAGCTCACCAGCTTTTGCCCGAATGGCGAACACTGAAGCTTTCTTT.

This clonotype was recorded a few times. The chain uses TRBV21-1 and TRBJ1-4. TRBV21-1 is assigned pseudogene status. The CDR3 spans 14 residues. The CDR3 here is CASRTDFMDEKLFF. The CDR3 DNA reads TGTGCCAGCCGTACTGATTTTATGGATGAAAAACTGTTTTTT.

This clonotype was observed at least ten times. The chain joins TRBV7-9 to TRBJ2-2; D may match TRBD1 or TRBD2 (5 bases each). Trimming left V 5 bases short and J 3 bases short, with 16 bases between. The CDR3 is made up of 16 amino acids. Germline CDR1 is SEHNR and CDR2 is FQNEAQ (reference sequence). The CDR3 sequence: CASSPILGEYTGELFF. The CDR3 bases are TGTGCCAGCAGCCCCATACTGGGGGAGTACACCGGGGAGCTGTTTTTT.

This sequence joins TRBV2 and TRBJ2-6; D gene unclear. The ends were cut back, 0 bases at V and 2 bases at J, with 5 bases in the middle. The CDR3 is 15 residues long. Germline CDR1 reads SNHLY; CDR2 reads FYNNEI. CDR3 DNA: TGTGCCAGCAGTGAAGCTGACACTGGGGCCAACGTCCTGACTTTC. Encoded protein: CASSEADTGANVLTF.

This clonotype was counted only a few times. The CDR3: CAWSSDRTNGYEQYF. CDR3 DNA: TGTGCCTGGAGTTCTGATCGGACTAACGGCTACGAGCAGTACTTC. This chain uses TRBV30 with TRBJ2-7; a weak D match, TRBD2 (6 bases). The CDR3 spans 15 residues. V was shortened by 2 bases and J by 3 bases, with 17 bases between the two germline ends. Per the germline V gene, CDR1 is GTSNPN and CDR2 is SVGIG (reference sequence).

The chain combines TRBV29-1 with TRBJ1-2; possibly TRBD1 for D (5 bases). Looked up from germline, CDR1 is SQVTM and CDR2 is ANQGSEA. The CDR3 spans 11 residues. The V end lost 4 bases, the J end lost 7 bases, and 10 bases lay between the germline ends. The CDR3 is CSVVRGGGYTF. The CDR3 bases are TGCAGCGTTGTCCGTGGGGGTGGCTACACCTTC.

This clonotype was detected many times. The rearrangement uses TRBV20-1 and TRBJ2-3; no clear D gene. This CDR3 is built from 17 residues. The ends were cut back, 3 bases at V and 5 bases at J, with 24 bases in the middle. CDR1 is DFQATT, CDR2 SNEGSKA, per germline (reference sequence). CDR3 protein: CSARCSRLTPTGDTQYF. The CDR3, as DNA: TGCAGTGCTAGGTGTAGTCGGTTGACACCCACTGGAGATACGCAGTATTTT.

This clonotype was detected ten times or more. V is TRBV7-9 and J is TRBJ2-3; 10 nucleotides line up with TRBD2. V lost 5 bases, J lost 0 bases, and 11 bases stayed unmatched. Germline V gives CDR1 SEHNR, CDR2 FQNEAQ (reference sequence). CDR3 size: 18 residues. The CDR3 spells CASSAIAGGTISTDTQYF. CDR3 DNA: TGTGCCAGCAGCGCAATAGCGGGGGGCACGATTAGCACAGATACGCAGTATTTT.

Ten or more counts support this clonotype. V gene TRBV7-3 combines with J gene TRBJ1-1; possibly TRBD1 for D (6 bases). V was shortened by 0 bases and J by 8 bases, with 13 bases between the two germline ends. Germline V gene sequence: CDR1 SGHTA, CDR2 FQGTGA. CDR3 length: 14 residues. Here the CDR3 reads CASSLTAGAVEAFF. The CDR3 region has the DNA TGTGCCAGCAGCTTAACTGCAGGGGCGGTCGAAGCTTTCTTT.

This clonotype was recorded at least ten times. The chain employs TRBV7-6 and TRBJ1-3, with no clear D. Germline V CDR1 and CDR2: SGHVS, FNYEAQ. The CDR3 runs 15 residues. V lost 7 bases and J 0 bases, leaving 13 bases between the germline ends. The CDR3 DNA reads as TGTGCCAGCAAGCTAGATGTATCCTCTGGAAACACCATATATTTT. Residues: CASKLDVSSGNTIYF.

This clonotype was picked up a small number of times. The chain uses TRBV4-1 and TRBJ1-1; D ambiguous. V gave up 2 bases and J gave up 4 bases, with 5 bases separating them. Germline assignment: CDR1 MGHRA and CDR2 YSYEKL. This CDR3 comprises 12 residues. The CDR3 here is CASSQPSTEAFF. Here the CDR3 DNA reads TGCGCCAGCAGCCAACCCAGCACTGAAGCTTTCTTT.

The rearrangement uses TRBV7-9 and TRBJ1-5; D unresolved. V was clipped by 3 bases and J by 5 bases, with 5 bases between them. Per germline, CDR1 SEHNR and CDR2 FQNEAQ (reference sequence). The CDR3 consists of 12 residues. The CDR3 DNA follows: TGTGCCAGCAGCTTCCAGGATCAGCCCCAGCATTTT. Its translation is CASSFQDQPQHF.

In its sample, this clonotype was seen a few times. V and J are TRBV2 and TRBJ2-7; tentatively, D is TRBD2 (5 bases). Germline CDR1 SNHLY, CDR2 FYNNEI. The CDR3 runs 12 residues. Trimming removed 7 bases from V and 1 base from J, with 8 bases in between. CDR3 nucleotides: TGTGCCAGCAAACGGGATTCCTACGAGCAGTACTTC. Amino acids: CASKRDSYEQYF.

The chain employs TRBV20-1 and TRBJ1-2; no definite D call. There are 13 residues in the CDR3. V lost 3 bases, J lost 2 bases, and 10 bases lay in between. In germline, CDR1 is DFQATT, CDR2 SNEGSKA (reference sequence). This CDR3 is CSARTLFNYGYTF. Here the CDR3 DNA reads TGCAGTGCTAGGACGCTCTTCAACTATGGCTACACCTTC.

This clonotype was counted between two and nine times. CDR3 DNA: TGTGCCAGCAGGGAAGGTACGGTGAACACTGAAGCTTTCTTT. The encoded protein is CASREGTVNTEAFF. The rearrangement links TRBV7-2 to TRBJ1-1, with no clear D. Germline CDR1 is SGHTA and CDR2 is FQGNSA. The V gene lost 6 bases and the J gene lost 0 bases, with 11 bases spanning the gap. The CDR3 sequence is 14 residues long.

This clonotype was seen once. This chain joins TRBV5-8 and TRBJ1-2, with D unclear. Trimming left V 0 bases short and J 10 bases short, with 4 bases between. The germline CDR1 and CDR2 sequences are SGHTS and YDEGEE. The CDR3 runs 10 residues. CDR3 DNA sequence: TGTGCCAGCAGCTTGGTCCTCTACACCTTC. It specifies CASSLVLYTF.

This clonotype showed up many times. This rearrangement joins TRBV7-9 to TRBJ2-4, with 7 nucleotides matching TRBD1. The CDR3 runs to 16 residues. CDR1 and CDR2 from the germline V gene are SEHNR and FQNEAQ (reference sequence). The junction had 9 bases not matched to a gene; V was cut back by 2 bases and J by 5 bases. The CDR3 DNA is TGTGCCAGCAGCTTACTCTTAGGGACAGAGGAAAACATTCAGTACTTC. This codes for CASSLLLGTEENIQYF.

This clonotype was seen once. This rearrangement joins TRBV7-8 to TRBJ2-1; D gene unclear. V dropped 6 bases and J dropped 6 bases, with 6 bases sitting between them. This CDR3 comprises 11 residues. Germline assignment: CDR1 SGHVS and CDR2 FQNEAQ. The CDR3 DNA is TGTGCCAGCAGTGTCTTCAATGAGCAGTTCTTC. Translating gives CASSVFNEQFF. The complete variable domain, with remaining parts taken from reference TRBV7-8 and TRBJ2-1, reads GAGVSQSPRYKVAKRGQDVALRCDPISGHVSLFWYQQALGQGPEFLTYFQNEAQLDKSGLPSDRFFAERPEGSVSTLKIQRTQQEDSAVYLCASSVFNEQFFGPGTRLTVL.

A few counts support this clonotype. V usage is TRBV5-4 and J usage is TRBJ2-5; 9 nucleotides line up with TRBD1. The CDR3 runs 15 residues. Per germline, CDR1 SGHNT and CDR2 YYREEE (reference sequence). With 4 bases clipped from V and 5 bases from J, the junction kept 9 bases outside the gene matches. The CDR3 is CASSPAGQGLETQYF. The CDR3 DNA follows: TGTGCCAGCAGCCCCGCAGGACAGGGGTTGGAGACCCAGTACTTC.

Here the CDR3 reads CAIRGPQGAGTEAFF. DNA of the CDR3: TGTGCCATCAGGGGACCACAGGGGGCGGGCACTGAAGCTTTCTTT. The V and J genes are TRBV10-3 and TRBJ1-1; 9 nucleotides align to TRBD1. Trimming took 6 bases from V and 4 from J; bases not matched to a gene: 9. Germline V gene data show CDR1 as ENHRY and CDR2 as SYGVKD. The CDR3 sequence is 15 residues long.

This clonotype was counted at least ten times. V usage is TRBV5-6 and J usage is TRBJ2-7; 9 nucleotides match TRBD1. The germline V gene encodes CDR1 SGHDT and CDR2 YYEEEE. The CDR3 extends over 13 amino acids. After removal of 4 bases from V and 7 bases from J, the junction contained 6 bases not matched to a gene. CDR3: CASSIDRGVEQYF. The DNA of the CDR3 is TGTGCCAGCAGCATAGACAGGGGGGTTGAGCAGTACTTC.

This clonotype showed up just a few times. The rearrangement joins TRBV18 to TRBJ1-2, with D perhaps matching TRBD1 (6 bases). V was cut by 3 bases and J by 7 bases, with 27 bases left in between. This CDR3 region has 18 residues. Germline V gives CDR1 KGHSH, CDR2 LQKENI. The CDR3 nucleotides are TGTGCCAGCTCACCCCCTAGTCTTATAAGACAGGAGACCGTTGGCTACACCTTC. It specifies CASSPPSLIRQETVGYTF. The variable domain in full, with the rest retrieved from reference TRBV18 and TRBJ1-2, is NAGVMQNPRHLVRRRGQEARLRCSPMKGHSHVYWYRQLPEEGLKFMVYLQKENIIDESGMPKERFSAEFPKEGPSILRIQQVVRGDSAAYFCASSPPSLIRQETVGYTFGSGTRLTVV.